The text below deals with one TCR beta chain. This table comes from immunoSEQ multiplex PCR, and its TCRdb copy is limited to in-frame clones, with some not included. The sample gives around 150,000 clones, around 90% of which show up once; around 13% is in the top ten. This entry comes from a study of control samples from healthy donors and cancer patients. Germline V lookup: CDR1 SGHRS, CDR2 YFSETQ. V shed 2 bases, J shed 3 bases, and the junction held 8 bases outside the gene matches. The CDR3 sequence is 16 residues long. This TCR derives from a young man in good health. Material: blood. The J gene is TRBJ2-5, the V gene TRBV5-1; 9 bases fit TRBD2. CDR3 protein: CASSLGSLAGEETQYF. CDR3 coding DNA: TGCGCCAGCAGCTTAGGCTCACTAGCGGGTGAAGAGACCCAGTACTTC. Full variable domain (outside the CDR3, taken from reference TRBV5-1 and TRBJ2-5): KAGVTQTPRYLIKTRGQQVTLSCSPISGHRSVSWYQQTPGQGLQFLFEYFSETQRNKGNFPGRFSGRQFSNSRSEMNVSTLELGDSALYLCASSLGSLAGEETQYFGPGTRLLVL.